Presented here are 19 T cell receptor beta chains from one specimen sequenced in a study of neurological immune-mediated disorders (dated by TCRdb to about 2019). The method behind the library was 5' RACE. This sample was sequenced with an Illumina HiSeq 2500. The public sequencing data were trimmed at Q25 with fastp and processed into clonotypes with MiXCR by TCRdb, which kept only in-frame beta chains. Each entry is one CDR3 protein sequence, shown with its most common DNA and genes. This sample holds roughly 10,000 distinct CDR3 sequences; 22% were observed only once. The ten most abundant clones make up roughly an eighth of the sample. The sample taken for sequencing was CD8+ T cells from blood. The receptors here all came from a woman in her thirties or forties with multiple sclerosis.

This clonotype was detected many times. V gene TRBV7-2 combines with J gene TRBJ1-5; a possible D gene is TRBD1 (6 bases). V lost 5 bases and J lost 0, with 11 bases in between. The CDR3 has 15 amino acids. The germline V gene encodes CDR1 SGHTA and CDR2 FQGNSA. CDR3 protein: CASSTGMYSNQPQHF. CDR3 bases: TGTGCCAGCAGCACAGGGATGTATAGCAATCAGCCCCAGCATTTT.

This clonotype has at least ten counts. The chain links TRBV7-9 to TRBJ2-3, with 9 bases that match TRBD2. Trimming at V came to 6 bases and at J to 4 bases, leaving 11 bases not matched to a gene. CDR1 is SEHNR, CDR2 FQNEAQ, per germline (reference sequence). CDR3 length equals 16 residues. The DNA of the CDR3 is TGTGCCAGCAGTTTCCCCGCAGCGGGGGGAGCAGATACGCAGTATTTT. This codes for CASSFPAAGGADTQYF.

This clonotype was seen more than once but under ten times. The chain links TRBV6-1 to TRBJ2-7; D is undetermined. V shed 3 bases and J shed 3 bases, with 6 bases lying between them. The V gene's germline CDR1 is MNHNS and CDR2 SASEGT. The CDR3 runs to 12 residues. The CDR3 bases are TGTGCCAGCAGTGACTCCCTCTACGAGCAGTACTTC. Translating it yields CASSDSLYEQYF.

This clonotype is labeled as medium-sized. The rearrangement joins TRBV11-3 to TRBJ2-1, with 8 nucleotides matching TRBD2. The CDR3 consists of 16 residues. CDR1 is SGHNT and CDR2 is YENEEA in the germline V gene. Trimming at V came to 4 bases and at J to 0 bases, leaving 5 bases not matched to a gene. CDR3 region: CASSYGGGSSYNEQFF. Written as DNA, the CDR3 is TGTGCCAGCAGCTACGGGGGGGGAAGCTCCTACAATGAGCAGTTCTTC.

V gene TRBV6-5 combines with J gene TRBJ1-2; 12 nucleotides match TRBD1. The trim removed 0 bases at V and 8 bases at J, leaving 4 bases unmatched. The CDR3 is 15 amino acids. Per the germline V gene, CDR1 is MNHEY and CDR2 is SVGAGI. For the CDR3, the DNA is TGTGCCAGCAGTTACTCCGGGACAGGGGGCTGGGGCTACACCTTC. This sequence encodes CASSYSGTGGWGYTF.

The chain uses TRBV10-2 and TRBJ2-7, with D maybe TRBD1 (6 bases). The CDR3 loop spans 12 amino acids. The germline V gene encodes CDR1 WSHSY and CDR2 SAAADI. V gave up 6 bases and J gave up 4 bases, with 10 bases separating them. The CDR3 is CASSGQGYEQYF. DNA of the CDR3: TGCGCCAGCAGCGGCCAGGGGTACGAGCAGTACTTC.

This chain connects TRBV20-1 to TRBJ2-7, with TRBD1 identical over 10 bases. The CDR3 contains 14 residues. Germline V gene data show CDR1 as DFQATT and CDR2 as SNEGSKA (reference sequence). V shed 2 bases and J 7 bases; nucleotides not matched to a gene: 8. The CDR3 region has the DNA TGCAGTGCTAGAAGAGGACAGGGGGTTTCTGAGCAGTACTTC. The encoded protein is CSARRGQGVSEQYF.

Ten or more counts support this clonotype. The V call is TRBV29-1, the J call TRBJ2-5; a possible D gene is TRBD2 (6 bases). Trimming removed 6 bases at V and 5 bases at J, with 13 bases between. Germline V CDR1 and CDR2: SQVTM, ANQGSEA. The CDR3 has 12 amino acids. CDR3 residues: CSVKARGETQYF. The CDR3 region has the DNA TGCAGCGTGAAGGCTCGGGGGGAGACCCAGTACTTC.

This clonotype was observed at least ten times. The CDR3 region is CASSDNSFNVYF. CDR3 DNA sequence: TGTGCCAGCAGCGATAATAGCTTCAACGTGTACTTC. V is TRBV7-6 and J is TRBJ2-7; no clear D gene. Trimming stripped 5 bases from V and 12 bases from J, with 17 bases between. Germline assignment: CDR1 SGHVS and CDR2 FNYEAQ. This CDR3 contains 12 residues.

Relative to its sample, this clonotype is medium-sized. The chain combines TRBV29-1 with TRBJ2-1, with no clear D. Per the germline V gene, CDR1 is SQVTM and CDR2 is ANQGSEA. V lost 4 bases and J lost 6, with 7 bases in between. The CDR3 is 11 amino acids. CDR3 residues: CSVGPFNEQFF. The CDR3 nucleotides are TGCAGCGTTGGACCCTTCAATGAGCAGTTCTTC.

As for this clonotype: Being one base from a much bigger clone, this may be a read error. The chain has TRBV2 and TRBJ2-7; the D gene is possibly TRBD2 (5 bases). Germline-derived CDR1 and CDR2 are SNHLY and FYNNEI. Trimming took 6 bases from V and 7 from J, leaving 16 bases between them. This CDR3 is 13 amino acids long. The CDR3 sequence is CASSSNREGEQYF. CDR3 coding DNA: TGTGCCAGCAGCAGCAACCGGGAAGGGGAGCAGTACTTC.

This clonotype is medium-sized in the sample. The rearrangement uses TRBV10-3 and TRBJ1-1; no firm D call. Germline V gene lookup returns CDR1 ENHRY and CDR2 SYGVKD. V shed 3 bases and J shed 2 bases, with 13 bases lying between them. The CDR3 runs 15 residues. This CDR3 reads CAISDWVSGNTEAFF. The DNA for the CDR3 is TGTGCCATCAGTGATTGGGTTTCAGGAAACACTGAAGCTTTCTTT.

This clonotype appeared many times. This chain joins TRBV20-1 and TRBJ2-1, with TRBD2 matching 7 bases. From germline, CDR1 is DFQATT and CDR2 SNEGSKA (reference sequence). Trimming took 0 bases from V and 5 from J; bases not matched to a gene: 7. The CDR3 extends over 15 amino acids. This CDR3 is CSAREGRGYNNEQFF. The DNA of the CDR3 is TGCAGTGCTAGAGAGGGGAGGGGATACAACAATGAGCAGTTCTTC.

The chain employs TRBV7-2 and TRBJ2-7, with 7 bases that match TRBD2. Germline CDR1 reads SGHTA; CDR2 reads FQGNSA. CDR3 size: 14 residues. V shed 5 bases, J shed 3 bases, and the junction held 7 bases outside the gene matches. The CDR3 protein is CASSPSGDLYEQYF. The CDR3 nucleotides are TGTGCCAGCAGCCCCAGCGGGGACCTCTACGAGCAGTACTTC.

By share, this clonotype ranks as medium-sized (0.01 to 0.1%). The chain employs TRBV9 and TRBJ2-7; maybe TRBD2 (5 bases). CDR3 length: 14 amino acids. V lost 0 bases and J lost 3, with 10 bases in between. Germline loops: CDR1 SGDLS, CDR2 YYNGEE. The CDR3 coding sequence is TGTGCCAGCAGCGTAGTTGACGGACTCTACGAGCAGTACTTC. Translated: CASSVVDGLYEQYF.

V is TRBV20-1 and J is TRBJ2-1; perhaps TRBD1 as D (7 bases). Germline V gives CDR1 DFQATT, CDR2 SNEGSKA (reference sequence). The CDR3 runs to 14 residues. Trimming took 0 bases from V and 10 from J, leaving 16 bases between them. The CDR3 sequence: CSARDGGGGGEQFF. The CDR3 region has the DNA TGCAGTGCTAGAGATGGAGGGGGCGGAGGGGAGCAGTTCTTC.

This clonotype was detected many times. DNA for the CDR3: TGCGCCAGCAGCTTGGTTCAGATGAACACCGGGGAGCTGTTTTTT. It specifies CASSLVQMNTGELFF. The rearrangement joins TRBV5-1 to TRBJ2-2; D is unclear. Trimming pared 0 bases from V and 1 base from J, leaving 7 bases between. CDR3 length: 15 amino acids. Germline V gives CDR1 SGHRS, CDR2 YFSETQ.

The rearrangement joins TRBV4-1 to TRBJ2-2, with D possibly TRBD2 on 5 matching bases. CDR3 length equals 14 residues. The V end lost 6 bases, the J end lost 5 bases, and 13 bases lay between the germline ends. Germline values: CDR1 MGHRA, CDR2 YSYEKL. The CDR3 region is CASRHTTGTGELFF. CDR3 sequence (DNA): TGCGCCAGCAGACATACCACGGGGACCGGGGAGCTGTTTTTT.

This clonotype was recorded many times. The chain combines TRBV10-1 with TRBJ2-2, with 9 bases fitting TRBD1. CDR3 size: 14 residues. Germline V gives CDR1 WNHNN, CDR2 SYGVQD (reference sequence). Losses at the gene ends were 5 bases for V and 5 bases for J; bases not matched to a gene: 3. The CDR3 bases are TGCGCCAGCAGTACCGGGACAGGGACCGGGGAGCTGTTTTTT. Translating gives CASSTGTGTGELFF.